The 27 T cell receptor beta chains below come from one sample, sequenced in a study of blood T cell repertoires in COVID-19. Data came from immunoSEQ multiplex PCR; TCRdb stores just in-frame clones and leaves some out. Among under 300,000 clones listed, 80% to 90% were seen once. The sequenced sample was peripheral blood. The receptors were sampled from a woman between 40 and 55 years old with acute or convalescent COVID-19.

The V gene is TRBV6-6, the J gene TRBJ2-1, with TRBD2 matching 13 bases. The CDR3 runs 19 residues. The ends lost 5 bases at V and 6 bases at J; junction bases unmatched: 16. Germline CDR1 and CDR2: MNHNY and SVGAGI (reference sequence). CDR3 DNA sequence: TGTGCCAGCAGTCCACGGAGGTCCCAACTAGCGGGGGGGCCCAATGAGCAGTTCTTC. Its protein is CASSPRRSQLAGGPNEQFF.

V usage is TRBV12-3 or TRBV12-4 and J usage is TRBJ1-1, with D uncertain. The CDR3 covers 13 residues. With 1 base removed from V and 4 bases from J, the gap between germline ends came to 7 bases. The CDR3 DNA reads TGTGCCAGCAGTTTAGGCCAGGCCACTGAAGCTTTCTTT. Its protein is CASSLGQATEAFF.

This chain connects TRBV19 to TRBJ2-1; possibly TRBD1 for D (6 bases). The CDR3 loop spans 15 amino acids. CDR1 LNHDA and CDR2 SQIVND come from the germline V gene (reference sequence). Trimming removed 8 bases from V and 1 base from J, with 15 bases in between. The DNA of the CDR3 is TGTGCCAGTGGAAGGAACAGGGCTTCCTACAATGAGCAGTTCTTC. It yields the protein CASGRNRASYNEQFF.

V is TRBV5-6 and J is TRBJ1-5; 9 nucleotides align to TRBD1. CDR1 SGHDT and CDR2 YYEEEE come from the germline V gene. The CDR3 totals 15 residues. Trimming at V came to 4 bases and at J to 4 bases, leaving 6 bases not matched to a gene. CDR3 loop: CASSGPGQGNQPQHF. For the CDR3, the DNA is TGTGCCAGCAGCGGGCCGGGACAGGGAAATCAGCCCCAGCATTTT. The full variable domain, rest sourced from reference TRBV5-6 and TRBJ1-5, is DAGVTQSPTHLIKTRGQQVTLRCSPKSGHDTVSWYQQALGQGPQFIFQYYEEEERQRGNFPDRFSGHQFPNYSSELNVNALLLGDSALYLCASSGPGQGNQPQHFGDGTRLSIL.

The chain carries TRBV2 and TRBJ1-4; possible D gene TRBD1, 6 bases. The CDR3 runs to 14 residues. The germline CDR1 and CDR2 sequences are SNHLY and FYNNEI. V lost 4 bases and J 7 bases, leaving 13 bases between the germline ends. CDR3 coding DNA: TGTGCCAGCAGTGGGGGGCCAGGGCCTGAAAAACTGTTTTTT. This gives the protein CASSGGPGPEKLFF.

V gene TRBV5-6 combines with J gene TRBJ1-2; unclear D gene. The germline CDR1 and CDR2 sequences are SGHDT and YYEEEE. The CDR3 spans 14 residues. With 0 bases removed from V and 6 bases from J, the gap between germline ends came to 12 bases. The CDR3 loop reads CASSLEGSRDGYTF. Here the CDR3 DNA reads TGTGCCAGCAGCTTGGAAGGATCGCGGGATGGCTACACCTTC.

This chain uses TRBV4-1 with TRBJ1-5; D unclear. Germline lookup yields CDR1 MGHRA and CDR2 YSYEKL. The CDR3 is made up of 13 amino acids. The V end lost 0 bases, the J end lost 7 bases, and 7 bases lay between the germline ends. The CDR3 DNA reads TGCGCCAGCAGCCAAGATCAAGAGCAGCCCCAGCATTTT. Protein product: CASSQDQEQPQHF.

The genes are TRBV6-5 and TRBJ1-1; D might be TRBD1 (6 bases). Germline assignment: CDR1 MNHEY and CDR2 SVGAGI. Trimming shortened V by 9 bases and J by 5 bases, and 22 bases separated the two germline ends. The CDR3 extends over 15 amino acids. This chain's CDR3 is CASDPGAGGLTEAFF. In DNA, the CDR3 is TGTGCCAGTGACCCGGGAGCGGGGGGCTTAACTGAAGCTTTCTTT.

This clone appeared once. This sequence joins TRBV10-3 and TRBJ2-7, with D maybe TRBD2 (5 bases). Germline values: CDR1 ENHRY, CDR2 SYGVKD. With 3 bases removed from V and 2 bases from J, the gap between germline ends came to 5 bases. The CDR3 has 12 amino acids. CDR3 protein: CAISDGTYEQYV. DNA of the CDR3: TGTGCCATCAGTGACGGGACCTACGAGCAGTACGTC.

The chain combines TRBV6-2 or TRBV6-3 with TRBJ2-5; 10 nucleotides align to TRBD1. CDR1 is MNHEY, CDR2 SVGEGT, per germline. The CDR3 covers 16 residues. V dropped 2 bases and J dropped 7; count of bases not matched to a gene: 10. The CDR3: CASSYNRQGAVGTQYF. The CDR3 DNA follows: TGTGCCAGCAGTTACAATCGACAGGGGGCAGTCGGGACCCAGTACTTC.

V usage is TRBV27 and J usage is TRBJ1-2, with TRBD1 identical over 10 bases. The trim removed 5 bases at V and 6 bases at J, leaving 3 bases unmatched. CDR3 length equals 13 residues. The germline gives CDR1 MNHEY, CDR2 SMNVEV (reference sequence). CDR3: CASSPGTGDGYTF. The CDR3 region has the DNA TGTGCCAGCAGTCCCGGGACAGGGGATGGCTACACCTTC.

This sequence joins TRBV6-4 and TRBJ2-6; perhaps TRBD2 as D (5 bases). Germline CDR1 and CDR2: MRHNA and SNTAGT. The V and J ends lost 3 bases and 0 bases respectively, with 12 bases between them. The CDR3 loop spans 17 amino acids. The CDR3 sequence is CASSEEGRDSGANVLTF. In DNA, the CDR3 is TGTGCCAGCAGTGAAGAGGGAAGGGACTCTGGGGCCAACGTCCTGACTTTC.

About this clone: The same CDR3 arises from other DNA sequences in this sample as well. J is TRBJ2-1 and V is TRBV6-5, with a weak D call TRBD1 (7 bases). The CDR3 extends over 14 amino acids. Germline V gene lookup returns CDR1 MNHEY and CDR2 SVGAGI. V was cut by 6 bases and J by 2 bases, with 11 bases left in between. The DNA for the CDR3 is TGTGCCAGCAGCCAGGGGGGTCCCTACAATGAGCAGTTCTTC. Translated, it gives CASSQGGPYNEQFF.

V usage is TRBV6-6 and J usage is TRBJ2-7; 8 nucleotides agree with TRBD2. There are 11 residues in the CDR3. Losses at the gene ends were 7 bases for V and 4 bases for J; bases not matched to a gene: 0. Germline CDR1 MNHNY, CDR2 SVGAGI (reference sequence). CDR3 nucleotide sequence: TGTGCCAGCACGGGGGGGTACGAGCAGTACGTC. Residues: CASTGGYEQYV.

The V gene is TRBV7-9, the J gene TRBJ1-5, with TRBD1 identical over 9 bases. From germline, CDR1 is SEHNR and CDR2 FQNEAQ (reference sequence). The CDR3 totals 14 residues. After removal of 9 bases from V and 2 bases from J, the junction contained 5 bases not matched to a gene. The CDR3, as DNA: TGTGCCAGTTCACAGGGGGCGGGCAATCAGCCCCAGCATTTT. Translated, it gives CASSQGAGNQPQHF.

The CDR3 nucleotides read TGTGCCAGCAGCTCCCGGTCGGGGTTCAATGGCTACACCTTC. Its translation is CASSSRSGFNGYTF. The V and J genes are TRBV7-2 and TRBJ1-2; unclear D gene. The CDR3 loop spans 14 amino acids. Germline CDR1 reads SGHTA; CDR2 reads FQGNSA. V was pared by 4 bases and J by 6 bases, with 15 bases between.

This CDR3 reads CASKYQAIEQFF. The CDR3 DNA sequence: TGTGCCAGCAAATATCAGGCTATTGAGCAGTTCTTC. This chain links TRBV2 with TRBJ2-1, with D uncertain. The CDR3 spans 12 residues. Germline assignment: CDR1 SNHLY and CDR2 FYNNEI. Trimming cost V 7 bases and J 9 bases, with 13 bases left between them.

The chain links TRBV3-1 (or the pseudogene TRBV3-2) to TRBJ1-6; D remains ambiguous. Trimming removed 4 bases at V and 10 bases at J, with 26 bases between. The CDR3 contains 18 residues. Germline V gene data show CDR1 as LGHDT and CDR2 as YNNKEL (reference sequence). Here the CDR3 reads CASSRRREGSRGNSPLHF. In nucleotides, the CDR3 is TGTGCCAGCAGCCGCCGGCGGGAAGGGTCAAGAGGGAACTCACCCCTCCACTTT.

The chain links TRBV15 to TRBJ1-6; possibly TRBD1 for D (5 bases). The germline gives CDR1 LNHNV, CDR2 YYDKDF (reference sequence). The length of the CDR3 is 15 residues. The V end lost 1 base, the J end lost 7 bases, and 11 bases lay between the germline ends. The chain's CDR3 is CATSRVRDYNSPLHF. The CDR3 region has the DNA TGTGCCACCAGCAGAGTAAGGGACTACAATTCACCCCTCCACTTT.

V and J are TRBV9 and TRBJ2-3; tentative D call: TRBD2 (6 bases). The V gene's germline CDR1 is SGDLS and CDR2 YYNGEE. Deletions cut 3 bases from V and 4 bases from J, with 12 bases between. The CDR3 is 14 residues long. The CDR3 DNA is TGTGCCAGCAGCGCCCGCTCGGGGGCAGATACGCAGTATTTT. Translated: CASSARSGADTQYF.

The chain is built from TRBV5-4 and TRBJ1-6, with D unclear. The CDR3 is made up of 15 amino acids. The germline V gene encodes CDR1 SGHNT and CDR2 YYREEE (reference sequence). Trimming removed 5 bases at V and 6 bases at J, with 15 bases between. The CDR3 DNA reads TGTGCCAGCAGTTCGCAGACACCCGGTAATTCACCCCTCCACTTT. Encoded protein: CASSSQTPGNSPLHF. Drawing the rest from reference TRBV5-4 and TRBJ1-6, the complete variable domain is ETGVTQSPTHLIKTRGQQVTLRCSSQSGHNTVSWYQQALGQGPQFIFQYYREEENGRGNFPPRFSGLQFPNYSSELNVNALELDDSALYLCASSSQTPGNSPLHFGNGTRLTVT.

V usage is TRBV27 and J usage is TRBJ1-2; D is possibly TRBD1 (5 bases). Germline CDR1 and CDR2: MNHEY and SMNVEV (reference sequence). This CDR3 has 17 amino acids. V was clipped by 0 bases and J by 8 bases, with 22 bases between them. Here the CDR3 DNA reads TGTGCCAGCAGTTTATCCGCCTCACAGGCTCCCACGAGAGGCTACACCTTC. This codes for CASSLSASQAPTRGYTF.

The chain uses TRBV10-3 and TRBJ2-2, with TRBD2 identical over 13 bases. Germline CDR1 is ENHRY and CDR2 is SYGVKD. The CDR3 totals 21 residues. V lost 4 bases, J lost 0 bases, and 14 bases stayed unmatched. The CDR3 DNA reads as TGTGCCATCAGTGGAAGACTAGCGGGGGGTACATTCAACGCGAACACCGGGGAGCTGTTTTTT. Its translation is CAISGRLAGGTFNANTGELFF.

As DNA, the CDR3 is TGTGCCAGCAGTCCACATCCTCAGGGGGGCAATCAGCCCCAGCATTTT. Amino acid sequence: CASSPHPQGGNQPQHF. The chain carries TRBV6-6 and TRBJ1-5; 7 bases are shared with TRBD1. The V gene end was trimmed by 5 bases and the J gene end by 2 bases; junction bases not matched to a gene: 9. The germline V gene encodes CDR1 MNHNY and CDR2 SVGAGI (reference sequence). The CDR3 is 16 amino acids.

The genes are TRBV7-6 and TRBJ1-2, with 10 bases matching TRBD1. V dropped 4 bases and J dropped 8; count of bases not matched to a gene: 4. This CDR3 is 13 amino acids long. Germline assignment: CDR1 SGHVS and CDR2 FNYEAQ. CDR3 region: CASSWGTGEGYTF. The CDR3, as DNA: TGTGCCAGCAGCTGGGGGACAGGGGAAGGCTACACCTTC.

CDR3 in DNA: TGTGCCATCTCAGCAGGGGGTCTGAACTATGGCTACACCTTC. Protein sequence: CAISAGGLNYGYTF. This chain joins TRBV10-3 and TRBJ1-2, with TRBD1 matching 7 bases. The germline V gene has CDR1 ENHRY and CDR2 SYGVKD. With V trimmed by 8 bases and J by 2 bases, 8 bases remained unmatched. The CDR3 sequence is 14 residues long.

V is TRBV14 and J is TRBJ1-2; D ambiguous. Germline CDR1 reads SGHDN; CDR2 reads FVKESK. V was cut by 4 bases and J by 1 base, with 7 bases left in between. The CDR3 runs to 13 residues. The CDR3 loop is CASSPGSNYGYTF. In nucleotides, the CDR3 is TGTGCCAGCAGCCCTGGCAGTAACTATGGCTACACCTTC.